One T cell receptor (beta chain) is described in this entry. This sample is part of a study of blood T cell repertoires in COVID-19. In the study overall: Whether acute or convalescent, the COVID-19 samples came from the United States, Italy and Spain. In each case, the material was cDNA or gDNA derived from T cells, B-cell-depleted T cells, or PBMCs.

The CDR3 extends over 16 amino acids. The germline V gene has CDR1 KGHDR and CDR2 SFDVKD. J was trimmed by 5 bases and V by 4 bases; bases with no gene match: 5. Authors' processing steps: Amplification with reference gene primers provided the estimates of nucleated cell counts. This table comes from immunoSEQ multiplex PCR, and its TCRdb copy is limited to in-frame clones, with some not included. V, J and clone size are taken as reported in that table, and D and trimming were inferred from the DNA itself. The sample lists 110,000 or so clones; more than 70% were seen once. The source material was peripheral blood. This TCR derives from a woman aged 70-85 years who had recovered from COVID-19. The rearrangement links TRBV24-1 to TRBJ2-1; 12 nucleotides agree with TRBD2. CDR3 coding DNA: TGTGCCACCAGTGACCCCGGACTAGCGGGGAACAATGAGCAGTTCTTC. This encodes CATSDPGLAGNNEQFF.